This T cell receptor beta chain was sequenced in a study of T cells in Graves' hyperthyroidism and ophthalmopathy. Study conclusions and caveats: Most thyroid clonotypes expanded above 0.001 appeared in blood too.

Comments on this clonotype: Its antigen is not known.

Researchers defined stable Graves' hyperthyroidism as no ophthalmopathy progression within 18 months. The PBMCs were taken from more than 8 ml of fresh peripheral blood. Amplified TCR beta CDR3 regions derived from RNA transcripts. First-round RT-PCR of the TCR CDR3 relied on the HTBI primer set. TCRdb itself ran the multiplex PCR reads through MiXCR, one entry per CDR3 protein. The table lists about 700,000 distinct CDR3 sequences, 12% to 15% of them singletons. Trimming took off 7 bases at V and 4 bases at J, with 11 bases between the two ends. This CDR3 has 14 amino acids. CDR1 and CDR2 (germline): WSHSY, SAAADI.

This rearrangement joins TRBV10-2 to TRBJ2-6; a weak D match, TRBD1 (6 bases). Sequencing was performed on blood. This clonotype was obtained from a woman under 30 with Graves' hyperthyroidism. CDR3 coding DNA: TGCGCCAGCACACAGGGAAGCGGGGCCAACGTCCTGACTTTC. As protein: CASTQGSGANVLTF.